Listed below are T cell receptor beta chains from one sample, sequenced in a study of cytomegalovirus exposure and HLA in healthy donors. Sequenced by immunoSEQ multiplex PCR; TCRdb stores in-frame clones only, minus some. The profile shows roughly 120,000 clones, more than 80% of them singletons. The specimen sequenced was PBMCs. These receptors came from a male donor in good health and CMV-seronegative. The CDR3 runs from the conserved cysteine through the conserved F or W. The D gene is left open where the match is weak. Size is stated for part of the rows, as once, few or many counts, or as a class when the clone is expanded.

clone_size,d_call,v_call,j_call,cdr3_aa,cdr3_nt
NA,TRBD2,TRBV19,TRBJ2-7,CASSIAGESTEQYF,TGTGCCAGTAGTATTGCGGGAGAATCTACAGAGCAGTACTTC
NA,TRBD1,TRBV27,TRBJ1-2,CASRTGADYGYTF,TGTGCCAGCCGGACAGGAGCTGACTATGGCTACACCTTC
NA,TRBD1,TRBV6-6,TRBJ1-2,CASSYTSSGGYGYTF,TGTGCCAGCAGTTACACCTCCTCAGGGGGCTATGGCTACACCTTC
NA,TRBD1,TRBV2,TRBJ1-2,CASIRQGYGYTF,TGTGCCAGCATTCGACAGGGGTATGGCTACACCTTC
NA,TRBD1,TRBV6-5,TRBJ1-6,CASSLRQGAFSPLHF,TGTGCCAGCAGTTTGCGGCAGGGGGCTTTTTCACCCCTCCACTTT
NA,NA,TRBV27,TRBJ1-3,CASSSGQFSGNTIYF,TGTGCCAGCAGTTCCGGACAGTTCTCTGGAAACACCATATATTTT
NA,TRBD2,TRBV4-3,TRBJ2-5,CASSQEVAGLAGEETQYF,TGCGCCAGCAGCCAAGAAGTCGCCGGACTAGCGGGGGAAGAGACCCAGTACTTC
NA,NA,TRBV10-3,TRBJ1-4,CAISESGGLLEEKLFF,TGTGCCATCAGTGAGTCGGGTGGACTCCTGGAAGAAAAACTGTTTTTT
NA,TRBD2,TRBV4-1,TRBJ2-1,CASSHGLAGGAEQFF,TGCGCCAGCAGCCACGGACTAGCGGGGGGTGCTGAGCAGTTCTTC
NA,NA,TRBV30,TRBJ1-5,CAWSSGPHNQPQHF,TGTGCCTGGAGTTCAGGCCCCCACAATCAGCCCCAGCATTTT
NA,TRBD1,TRBV19,TRBJ1-5,CASRTGDSNQPQHF,TGTGCCAGTAGGACAGGGGATAGCAATCAGCCCCAGCATTTT
NA,TRBD1,TRBV11-3,TRBJ2-2,CASSTRTGGNTGELFF,TGTGCCAGCAGCACCAGGACAGGGGGGAACACCGGGGAGCTGTTTTTT
NA,TRBD1,TRBV2,TRBJ1-1,CASSEQGVGTEAFF,TGTGCCAGCAGTGAGCAGGGGGTGGGGACTGAAGCTTTCTTT
NA,NA,TRBV11-2,TRBJ2-1,CASRLDPARYNEQFF,TGTGCCAGCAGGCTGGATCCCGCGCGGTACAATGAGCAGTTCTTC
NA,NA,TRBV2,TRBJ1-1,CASKIQRNTEAFF,TGTGCCAGCAAGATACAGAGAAACACTGAAGCTTTCTTT
few,NA,TRBV18,TRBJ2-4,CASSPTPTSTGKNSQYF,TGTGCCAGCTCACCAACCCCCACTTCTACGGGAAAAAACAGTCAGTACTTC
NA,NA,TRBV29-1,TRBJ2-1,CSVEGGSRNRYNEQFF,TGCAGCGTTGAAGGTGGTTCGCGGAACAGGTACAATGAGCAGTTCTTC
NA,NA,TRBV5-1,TRBJ1-1,CASSLIGGARVDTEAFF,TGCGCCAGCAGCCTAATCGGGGGGGCGCGGGTGGACACTGAAGCTTTCTTT
NA,TRBD2,TRBV2,TRBJ2-1,CASSEDLPPLAGPTREQFF,TGTGCCAGCAGTGAAGACCTCCCCCCCCTAGCGGGACCTACCCGGGAGCAGTTCTTC
NA,NA,TRBV7-9,TRBJ1-1,CASSFGGWRGGVGTEAFF,TGTGCCAGCAGCTTCGGAGGGTGGCGGGGCGGTGTGGGGACTGAAGCTTTCTTT
NA,TRBD1,TRBV30,TRBJ2-7,CAWSTRQGKYEQYF,TGTGCCTGGAGTACAAGACAGGGGAAGTACGAGCAGTACTTC
NA,TRBD2,TRBV27,TRBJ2-7,CASSLASGDLSAGEQYF,TGTGCCAGCAGCTTGGCTAGCGGGGATCTCTCGGCAGGGGAGCAGTACTTC
once,NA,TRBV5-6,TRBJ1-6,CASSLERRNSPLHF,TGTGCCAGCAGCCTAGAAAGGAGGAATTCACCCCTCCACTTT
NA,TRBD1,TRBV6-5,TRBJ1-1,CASSYRQGEAFF,TGTGCCAGCAGTTACCGACAGGGAGAAGCTTTCTTT
NA,TRBD2,TRBV4-1,TRBJ2-1,CASSQPGLNEQFF,TGCGCCAGCAGCCAGCCGGGACTAAATGAGCAGTTCTTC
NA,NA,TRBV7-2,TRBJ2-5,CASSLAASLEETQYF,TGTGCCAGCAGCTTAGCTGCTAGCCTAGAGGAGACCCAGTACTTC
NA,NA,TRBV5-6,TRBJ1-4,CASSLVAGRDEKLFF,TGTGCCAGCAGCTTGGTTGCGGGTAGGGATGAAAAACTGTTTTTT
NA,NA,TRBV5-6,TRBJ1-5,CASSFLGGPSNQPQHF,TGTGCCAGCAGCTTTTTAGGGGGTCCTAGCAATCAGCCCCAGCATTTT
NA,TRBD2,TRBV11-2,TRBJ2-1,CASSSRSGGGNEQFF,TGTGCCAGCAGCTCCAGAAGCGGGGGGGGGAATGAGCAGTTCTTC
once,TRBD2,TRBV12-5,TRBJ2-5,CASGLVQRGTQYF,TGTGCTAGTGGTTTGGTACAGCGGGGGACCCAGTACTTC
NA,TRBD2,TRBV4-3,TRBJ2-2,CASSRTSGGGNTGELFF,TGCGCCAGCAGCCGGACTAGCGGGGGGGGAAACACCGGGGAGCTGTTTTTT
NA,TRBD1,TRBV5-6,TRBJ2-1,CASSFFEGQGSYNEQFF,TGTGCCAGCAGCTTCTTCGAGGGACAGGGATCCTACAATGAGCAGTTCTTC
few,NA,TRBV4-2,TRBJ2-7,CASSEVQSTYEQYF,TGTGCCAGCAGCGAGGTCCAAAGCACCTACGAGCAGTACTTC
NA,NA,TRBV6-1,TRBJ1-5,CASTALRQGSQPQHF,TGTGCCAGCACCGCGCTCCGGCAGGGGAGTCAGCCCCAGCATTTT
NA,NA,TRBV30,TRBJ2-4,CAYQGTALAKNIQYF,TGTGCCTACCAAGGGACTGCCCTAGCCAAAAACATTCAGTACTTC
NA,NA,TRBV28,TRBJ2-1,CASSLTLDGDEQFF,TGTGCCAGCAGCCTCACCCTAGACGGGGATGAGCAGTTCTTC
NA,NA,TRBV14,TRBJ2-7,CASSQGRAYEQYF,TGTGCCAGCAGCCAGGGCCGTGCCTACGAGCAGTACTTC
few,NA,TRBV5-6,TRBJ1-3,CASSLSPSSGNTIYF,TGTGCCAGCAGCTTGTCGCCTAGCTCTGGAAACACCATATATTTT
NA,TRBD1,TRBV27,TRBJ2-2,CASSSRQGAWTGELFF,TGTGCCAGCAGTTCTCGACAGGGGGCATGGACCGGGGAGCTGTTTTTT
NA,NA,TRBV4-1,TRBJ1-2,CASSQEFTGNSYGYTF,TGCGCCAGCAGCCAAGAGTTTACAGGGAATTCCTATGGCTACACCTTC
NA,TRBD2,TRBV2,TRBJ2-2,CASRYGTSNSLGELFF,TGTGCCAGCAGATATGGGACTAGCAATAGCCTGGGGGAGCTGTTTTTT
NA,TRBD2,TRBV7-9,TRBJ2-3,CASSLERGTDTQYF,TGTGCCAGCAGCTTAGAGCGGGGGACAGATACGCAGTATTTT
NA,TRBD2,TRBV30,TRBJ2-6,CAWSGTGTGGANGLTF,TGTGCCTGGAGTGGTACAGGGACGGGGGGGGCCAACGGCCTGACTTTC
NA,TRBD1,TRBV28,TRBJ1-6,CASSPRQGADNSPLHF,TGTGCCAGCAGTCCGAGACAGGGGGCGGATAATTCACCCCTCCACTTT
NA,TRBD1,TRBV7-9,TRBJ1-5,CASSLAGTGNQPQHF,TGTGCCAGCAGCTTAGCCGGGACAGGGAATCAGCCCCAGCATTTT
NA,NA,TRBV6-4,TRBJ2-2,CASSEPGETGELFF,TGTGCCAGCAGTGAACCAGGGGAAACCGGGGAGCTGTTTTTT
NA,NA,TRBV18,TRBJ2-5,CASSPPLSRREETQYF,TGTGCCAGCTCACCACCGTTAAGCAGGCGGGAAGAGACCCAGTACTTC
NA,TRBD1,TRBV27,TRBJ1-2,CASSLSSISSGGYGYTF,TGTGCCAGCAGTTTATCGAGTATCTCGTCAGGGGGCTATGGCTACACCTTC
NA,NA,TRBV28,TRBJ1-5,CASSFLGGRGQPQHF,TGTGCCAGCAGTTTCTTGGGGGGGCGCGGACAGCCCCAGCATTTT
NA,TRBD1,TRBV30,TRBJ1-1,CAWSNRGGNTEAFF,TGTGCCTGGAGCAACAGGGGTGGGAACACTGAAGCTTTCTTT
NA,NA,TRBV6-5,TRBJ2-7,CASRFPGEDYEQYF,TGTGCCAGCAGGTTTCCGGGGGAGGACTACGAGCAGTACTTC
NA,NA,TRBV7-9,TRBJ2-3,CSSSFGDTQYF,TGTTCCAGCAGCTTCGGAGATACGCAGTATTTT
NA,TRBD1,TRBV25-1,TRBJ2-7,CASSDGQGRGYEQYF,TGTGCCAGCAGTGACGGACAGGGAAGGGGCTACGAGCAGTACTTC
NA,NA,TRBV9,TRBJ2-2,CASSVGVTGELFF,TGTGCCAGCAGCGTAGGCGTCACCGGGGAGCTGTTTTTT
NA,NA,TRBV10-2,TRBJ2-1,CASSEFLGLNYNEQFF,TGCGCCAGCAGTGAATTTTTGGGACTCAATTACAATGAGCAGTTCTTC